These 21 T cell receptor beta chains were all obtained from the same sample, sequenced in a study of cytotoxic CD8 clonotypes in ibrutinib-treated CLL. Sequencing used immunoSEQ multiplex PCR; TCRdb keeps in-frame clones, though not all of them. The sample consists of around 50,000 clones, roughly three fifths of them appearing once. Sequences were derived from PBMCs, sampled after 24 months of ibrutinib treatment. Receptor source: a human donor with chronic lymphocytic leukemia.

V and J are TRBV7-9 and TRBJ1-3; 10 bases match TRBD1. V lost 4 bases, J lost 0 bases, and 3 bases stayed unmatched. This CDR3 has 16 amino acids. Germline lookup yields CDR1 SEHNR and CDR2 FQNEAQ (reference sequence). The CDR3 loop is CASSWGQGFSGNTIYF. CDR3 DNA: TGTGCCAGCAGCTGGGGACAGGGGTTCTCTGGAAACACCATATATTTT.

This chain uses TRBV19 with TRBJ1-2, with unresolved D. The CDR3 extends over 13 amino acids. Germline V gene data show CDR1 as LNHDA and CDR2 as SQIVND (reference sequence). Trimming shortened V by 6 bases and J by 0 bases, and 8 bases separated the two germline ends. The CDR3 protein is CASRDRSNYGYTF. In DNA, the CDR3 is TGTGCCAGTAGGGACCGATCTAACTATGGCTACACCTTC.

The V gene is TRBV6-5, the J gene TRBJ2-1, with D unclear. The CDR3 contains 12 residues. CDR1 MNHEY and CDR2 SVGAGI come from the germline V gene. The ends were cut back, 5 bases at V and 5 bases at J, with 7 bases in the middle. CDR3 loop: CASSPWDNEQFF. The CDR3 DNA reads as TGTGCCAGCAGTCCCTGGGACAATGAGCAGTTCTTC.

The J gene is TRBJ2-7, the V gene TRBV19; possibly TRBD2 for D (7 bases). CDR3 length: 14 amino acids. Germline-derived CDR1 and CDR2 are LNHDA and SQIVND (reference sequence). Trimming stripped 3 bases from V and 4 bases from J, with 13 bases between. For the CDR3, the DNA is TGTGCCAGTAGTATGAACGCGGGGGCTTACGAGCAGTACTTC. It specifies CASSMNAGAYEQYF.

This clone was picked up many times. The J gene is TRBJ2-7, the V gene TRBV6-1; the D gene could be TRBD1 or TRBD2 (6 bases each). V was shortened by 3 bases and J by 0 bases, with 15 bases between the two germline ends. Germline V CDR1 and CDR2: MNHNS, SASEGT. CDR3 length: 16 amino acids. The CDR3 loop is CASSDRGPPSSYEQYF. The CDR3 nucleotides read TGTGCCAGCAGTGACCGGGGGCCCCCCAGCTCCTACGAGCAGTACTTC.

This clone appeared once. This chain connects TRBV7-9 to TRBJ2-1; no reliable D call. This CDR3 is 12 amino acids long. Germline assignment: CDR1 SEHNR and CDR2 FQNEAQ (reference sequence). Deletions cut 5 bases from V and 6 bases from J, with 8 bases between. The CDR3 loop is CASSPSGNEQFF. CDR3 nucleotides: TGTGCCAGCAGCCCTTCCGGCAATGAGCAGTTCTTC.

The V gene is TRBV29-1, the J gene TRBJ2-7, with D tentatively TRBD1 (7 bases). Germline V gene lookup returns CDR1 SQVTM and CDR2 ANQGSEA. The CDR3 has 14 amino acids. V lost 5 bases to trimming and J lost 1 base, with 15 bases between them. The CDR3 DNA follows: TGCAGCGTTCGACAGGGAGGAAGGTCCTACGAGCAGTACTTC. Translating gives CSVRQGGRSYEQYF.

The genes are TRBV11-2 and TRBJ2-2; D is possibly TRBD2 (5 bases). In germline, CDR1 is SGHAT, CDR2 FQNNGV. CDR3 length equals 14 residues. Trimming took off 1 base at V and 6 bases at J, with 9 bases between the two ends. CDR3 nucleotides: TGTGCCAGCAGCTTAGGACTACGTGCCGGGGAGCTGTTTTTT. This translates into CASSLGLRAGELFF.

The CDR3 DNA follows: TGTGCCAGCAGCCCGGAGGGGGGTACTCAGCCCCAGCATTTT. It specifies CASSPEGGTQPQHF. The gene calls are TRBV6-4 and TRBJ1-5; tentatively, D is TRBD1 (6 bases). This CDR3 comprises 14 residues. Trimming removed 6 bases at V and 6 bases at J, with 15 bases between. Germline V gene data show CDR1 as MRHNA and CDR2 as SNTAGT.

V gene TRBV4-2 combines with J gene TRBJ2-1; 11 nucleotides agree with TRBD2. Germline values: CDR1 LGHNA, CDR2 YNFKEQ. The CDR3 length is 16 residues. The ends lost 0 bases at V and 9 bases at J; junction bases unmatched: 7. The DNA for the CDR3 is TGTGCCAGCAGCCAAGATAGAGCTAGCGGGGGGAGTGAGCAGTTCTTC. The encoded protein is CASSQDRASGGSEQFF.

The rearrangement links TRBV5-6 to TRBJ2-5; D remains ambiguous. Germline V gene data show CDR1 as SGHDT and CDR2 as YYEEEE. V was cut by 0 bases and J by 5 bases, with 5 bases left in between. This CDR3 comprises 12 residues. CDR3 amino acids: CASSLVEETQYF. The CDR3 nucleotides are TGTGCCAGCAGCTTGGTTGAGGAGACCCAGTACTTC.

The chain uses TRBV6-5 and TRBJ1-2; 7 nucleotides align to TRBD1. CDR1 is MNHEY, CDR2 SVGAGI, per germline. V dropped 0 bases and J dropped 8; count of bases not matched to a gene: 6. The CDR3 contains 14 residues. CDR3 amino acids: CASSYSSRGGGYTF. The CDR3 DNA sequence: TGTGCCAGCAGTTACTCGTCCAGGGGGGGAGGCTACACCTTC.

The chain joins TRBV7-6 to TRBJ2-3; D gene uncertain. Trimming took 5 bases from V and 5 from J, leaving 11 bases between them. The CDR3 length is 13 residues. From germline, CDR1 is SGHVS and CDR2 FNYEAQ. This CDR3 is CASSPRAGDTQYF. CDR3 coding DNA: TGTGCCAGCAGCCCCCGGGCCGGAGATACGCAGTATTTT. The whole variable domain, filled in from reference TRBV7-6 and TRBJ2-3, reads GAGVSQSPRYKVTKRGQDVALRCDPISGHVSLYWYRQALGQGPEFLTYFNYEAQQDKSGLPNDRFSAERPEGSISTLTIQRTEQRDSAMYRCASSPRAGDTQYFGPGTRLTVL.

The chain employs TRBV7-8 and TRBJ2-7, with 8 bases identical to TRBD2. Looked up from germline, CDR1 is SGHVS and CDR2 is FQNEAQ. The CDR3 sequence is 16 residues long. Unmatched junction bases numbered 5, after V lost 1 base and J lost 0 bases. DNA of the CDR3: TGTGCCAGCAGCTTAGGCGGTAGCGGGGCCTCCTACGAGCAGTACTTC. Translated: CASSLGGSGASYEQYF.

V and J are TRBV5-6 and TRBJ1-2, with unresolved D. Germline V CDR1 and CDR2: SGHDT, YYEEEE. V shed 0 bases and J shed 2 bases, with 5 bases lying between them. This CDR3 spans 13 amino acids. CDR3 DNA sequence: TGTGCCAGCAGCTTGGGTGGGAACTATGGCTACACCTTC. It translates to CASSLGGNYGYTF.

CDR3 DNA sequence: TGTGCCAGCAGTGAAGAGGAGGTTCGGGTAGCGGGGGATCATGAGCAGTTCTTC. It translates to CASSEEEVRVAGDHEQFF. The chain carries TRBV6-1 and TRBJ2-1; TRBD2 matches 9 bases. Germline loops: CDR1 MNHNS, CDR2 SASEGT. This CDR3 spans 18 amino acids. V gave up 1 base and J gave up 8 bases; unmatched junction bases: 15.

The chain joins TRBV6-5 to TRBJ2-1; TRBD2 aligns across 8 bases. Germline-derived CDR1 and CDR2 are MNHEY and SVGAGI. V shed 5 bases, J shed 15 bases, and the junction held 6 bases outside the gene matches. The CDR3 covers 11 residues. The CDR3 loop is CASSTGLVRFF. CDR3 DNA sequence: TGTGCCAGCAGTACGGGACTAGTGCGGTTCTTC.

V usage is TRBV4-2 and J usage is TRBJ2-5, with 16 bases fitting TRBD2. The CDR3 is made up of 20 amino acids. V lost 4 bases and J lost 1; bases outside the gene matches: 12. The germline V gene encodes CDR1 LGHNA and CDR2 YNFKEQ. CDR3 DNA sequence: TGTGCCAGCAGCCTCGGGACTAGCGGGGGGGCGGGCCGGACCCAAGAGACCCAGTACTTC. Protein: CASSLGTSGGAGRTQETQYF.

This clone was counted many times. Here the CDR3 reads CASSDLSYEQYF. CDR3 nucleotides: TGTGCCAGCAGCGATCTCTCCTACGAGCAGTACTTC. The chain joins TRBV6-1 to TRBJ2-7, with D uncertain. The germline gives CDR1 MNHNS, CDR2 SASEGT. The V end was cut by 6 bases, the J end by 0 bases, with 6 bases between. The CDR3 has 12 residues.

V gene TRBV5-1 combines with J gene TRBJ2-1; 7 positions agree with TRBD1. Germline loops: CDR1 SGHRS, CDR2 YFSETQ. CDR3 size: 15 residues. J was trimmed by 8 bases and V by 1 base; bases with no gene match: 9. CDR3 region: CASSLRPTGFDEQFF. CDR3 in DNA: TGCGCCAGCAGCTTGCGACCGACAGGGTTTGATGAGCAGTTCTTC.

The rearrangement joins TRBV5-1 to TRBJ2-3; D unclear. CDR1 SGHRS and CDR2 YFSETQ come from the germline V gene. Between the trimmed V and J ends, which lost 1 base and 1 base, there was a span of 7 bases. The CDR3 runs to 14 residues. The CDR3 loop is CASSLIRGTDTQYF. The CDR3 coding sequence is TGCGCCAGCAGCTTGATTAGGGGCACAGATACGCAGTATTTT.